The present entry profiles one TCR beta chain with its context. The antigen is not known. Generated by immunoSEQ multiplex PCR, the TCRdb table keeps only in-frame clones and is missing some. Here the sample spans some 550,000 clones, almost 97% being singletons. A split of CD4+ cells into CD45RA+ naive and CD45RA-negative memory subsets was performed. The data are from a study of shared clonotypes between healthy human individuals. Notes on the study in general: Naive subsets generally exceeded memory subsets in estimated richness. Sample collection involved blood only; tissue repertoires are likely different. Shared across a few donors were roughly 5.3% of the naive CD4 clonotypes.

Unmatched junction bases numbered 10, after V lost 0 bases and J lost 6 bases. The CDR3 runs to 17 residues. The germline V gene encodes CDR1 LNHNV and CDR2 YYDKDF (reference sequence). Material: naive CD4+ T cells sorted from blood. Documented subset: CD45RA+ positively selected. The TCR was taken from a woman aged 25 to 39 in good health. The chain links TRBV15 to TRBJ2-7; 11 nucleotides agree with TRBD2. As DNA, the CDR3 is TGTGCCACCAGCAGAGAGGCGACTAGCGGGATTCTAGGCGAGCAGTACTTC. This codes for CATSREATSGILGEQYF.